Below, 27 T cell receptor beta chains from the same sample are listed, as sequenced in a study of T-cell reconstitution after alpha-beta-depleted transplantation in children (dated by TCRdb to the mid-2010s). The method was PCR. This sample was sequenced with an Illumina HiSeq 2500. TCR libraries were prepared with molecular barcoding, using unique molecular identifiers to normalize TCRbeta repertoire quantification. TCRdb took the public reads, trimmed them with fastp at Q25, ran MiXCR for clone calling and kept in-frame beta chains. One record per CDR3 amino acid sequence lists the most common genes and DNA. In this sample the table shows hundreds of thousands of distinct CDR3 sequences, approximately 17% of which occur a single time. 1.1% of the sample rests with the top ten. The input for sequencing was PBMCs from the stem cell graft donor, taken from the stem cell graft. These receptors originate from a human donor who donated a stem cell graft to a child with acute myeloid leukemia.

This clonotype showed up just a few times. This sequence joins TRBV27 and TRBJ2-7; TRBD1 agrees at 9 bases. Germline-derived CDR1 and CDR2 are MNHEY and SMNVEV (reference sequence). The J segment lost 5 bases and the V segment lost 7 bases, leaving 6 bases of the junction unmatched. The CDR3 consists of 13 residues. In nucleotides, the CDR3 is TGTGCCAGCAAAGGGGACAGGGTCCACGAGCAGTACTTC. This encodes CASKGDRVHEQYF.

This clonotype was recorded many times. V and J are TRBV20-1 and TRBJ2-1; the D is unclear. Trimming pared 4 bases from V and 8 bases from J, leaving 12 bases between. Germline V gene sequence: CDR1 DFQATT, CDR2 SNEGSKA (reference sequence). This CDR3 spans 12 amino acids. The CDR3 region is CSATAQRDEQFF. Written as DNA, the CDR3 is TGCAGTGCTACGGCCCAACGGGATGAGCAGTTCTTC.

In this sample, this clonotype turned up many times. The chain uses TRBV20-1 and TRBJ1-1; TRBD1 might be the D (6 bases). The CDR3 loop spans 15 amino acids. The V gene's germline CDR1 is DFQATT and CDR2 SNEGSKA (reference sequence). V was clipped by 5 bases and J by 0 bases, with 16 bases between them. The CDR3 loop reads CSAALNRVMNTEAFF. As DNA, the CDR3 is TGCAGTGCTGCGCTAAACAGGGTTATGAACACTGAAGCTTTCTTT.

This clonotype was counted ten times or more. The CDR3 nucleotides are TGCGCCAGCAGCCAAAGGGGGGACAGAGAGTATTCACCCCTCCACTTT. Translation gives CASSQRGDREYSPLHF. This rearrangement joins TRBV4-3 to TRBJ1-6, with 7 bases fitting TRBD1. CDR1 is LGHNA, CDR2 YSLEER, per germline. The CDR3 contains 16 residues. Germline trimming cut 2 bases from V and 8 bases from J; bases unmatched to any gene: 9.

The rearrangement joins TRBV30 to TRBJ1-1; 7 bases fit TRBD1. The CDR3 sequence is 13 residues long. Germline CDR1 and CDR2: GTSNPN and SVGIG (reference sequence). The V gene end was trimmed by 1 base and the J gene end by 5 bases; junction bases not matched to a gene: 4. CDR3 sequence reads: CAWSGQGATEAFF. Written as DNA, the CDR3 is TGTGCCTGGAGTGGACAGGGCGCGACTGAAGCTTTCTTT.

The J gene is TRBJ2-2, the V gene TRBV28; the D call may be TRBD1 or TRBD2 (5 bases each). Germline V gene lookup returns CDR1 MDHEN and CDR2 SYDVKM. Trimming took off 6 bases at V and 7 bases at J, with 18 bases between the two ends. The CDR3 has 15 amino acids. CDR3 nucleotides: TGTGCCAGCAGCGGGGCCTTCCGCGATCACGGGGAGCTGTTTTTT. Encoded protein: CASSGAFRDHGELFF.

This clonotype appeared many times. This rearrangement joins TRBV29-1 to TRBJ2-3; TRBD1 is a possible D gene (6 bases). Germline values: CDR1 SQVTM, CDR2 ANQGSEA. V was pared by 5 bases and J by 0 bases, with 21 bases between. This CDR3 contains 17 residues. The CDR3 sequence is CSVSPLRTADSTDTQYF. CDR3 DNA sequence: TGCAGCGTTAGTCCGCTGCGGACAGCGGATAGCACAGATACGCAGTATTTT.

This clonotype was detected only a few times. A clone one base away is much larger, so this may be a read error. The rearrangement links TRBV20-1 to TRBJ2-1; 8 positions match TRBD1. Germline loops: CDR1 DFQATT, CDR2 SNEGSKA (reference sequence). The CDR3 consists of 16 residues. The CDR3 reads CCARAQAGGHSNEQFF. The CDR3, as DNA: TGCTGTGCTAGAGCCCAGGCAGGGGGCCACTCCAATGAGCAGTTCTTC.

The chain is built from TRBV19 and TRBJ1-6; TRBD1 matches 8 bases. This CDR3 is 15 amino acids long. With 6 bases clipped from V and 10 bases from J, the junction kept 11 bases outside the gene matches. Germline V gene data show CDR1 as LNHDA and CDR2 as SQIVND (reference sequence). As DNA, the CDR3 is TGTGCCAGTAGCCGCGGTGACAGGGGTCTCTCACCCCTCCACTTT. Encoded protein: CASSRGDRGLSPLHF.

This clonotype was found a few times. The chain employs TRBV7-9 and TRBJ1-6; D might be TRBD1 (5 bases). The CDR3 loop spans 14 amino acids. Germline CDR1 SEHNR, CDR2 FQNEAQ (reference sequence). Trimming shortened V by 5 bases and J by 7 bases, and 12 bases separated the two germline ends. CDR3 nucleotides: TGTGCCAGCAGCCCTAGTCCAGGGAATTCACCCCTCCACTTT. Translated: CASSPSPGNSPLHF.

The chain is built from TRBV4-3 and TRBJ1-2; no reliable D call. The CDR3 has 15 residues. Germline CDR1 reads LGHNA; CDR2 reads YSLEER. Trimming removed 1 base from V and 6 bases from J, with 15 bases in between. The CDR3 reads CASSQVTVENNGYTF. CDR3 DNA sequence: TGCGCCAGCAGCCAAGTCACGGTGGAGAATAATGGCTACACCTTC.

The V gene is TRBV11-3, the J gene TRBJ2-1; TRBD1 might be the D (6 bases). V lost 6 bases to trimming and J lost 7 bases, with 13 bases between them. The CDR3 is 13 amino acids. CDR1 and CDR2 (germline): SGHNT, YENEEA. This CDR3 is CASSWITGNEQFF. The CDR3 coding sequence is TGTGCCAGCAGTTGGATAACAGGGAATGAGCAGTTCTTC.

The chain carries TRBV7-9 and TRBJ2-4; the D is unclear. The CDR3 is 16 amino acids. Trimming pared 1 base from V and 1 base from J, leaving 11 bases between. Germline CDR1 reads SEHNR; CDR2 reads FQNEAQ (reference sequence). CDR3 nucleotide sequence: TGTGCCAGCAGCTTAGGATGGCAGCATGCCAAAAACATTCAGTACTTC. It translates to CASSLGWQHAKNIQYF.

This clonotype occurred a few times. This chain uses TRBV11-2 with TRBJ2-5; D remains unclear. Germline-derived CDR1 and CDR2 are SGHAT and FQNNGV. CDR3 length equals 12 residues. Trimming took off 5 bases at V and 3 bases at J, with 7 bases between the two ends. CDR3 residues: CASSPLKETQYF. CDR3 sequence (DNA): TGTGCCAGCAGCCCCTTAAAAGAGACCCAGTACTTC.

J is TRBJ1-3 and V is TRBV20-1; D unclear. The CDR3 is 13 amino acids. Trimming took off 3 bases at V and 11 bases at J, with 17 bases between the two ends. CDR1 and CDR2 (germline): DFQATT, SNEGSKA (reference sequence). For the CDR3, the DNA is TGCAGTGCTAGTGCCACCAGTCTGCCGGCCATATATTTT. Translated, it gives CSASATSLPAIYF.

V gene TRBV20-1 combines with J gene TRBJ2-1, with 9 bases matching TRBD1. The CDR3 spans 16 residues. Trimming cost V 2 bases and J 5 bases; bases outside gene matches: 10. Germline CDR1 is DFQATT and CDR2 is SNEGSKA (reference sequence). The CDR3 coding sequence is TGCAGTGCTAGATTACCGGGACAGGGCTACAACAATGAGCAGTTCTTC. Its translation: CSARLPGQGYNNEQFF.

Ten or more counts support this clonotype. This chain joins TRBV7-2 and TRBJ2-1; D not certain. Trimming pared 7 bases from V and 0 bases from J, leaving 10 bases between. The CDR3 runs to 14 residues. Germline V gene data show CDR1 as SGHTA and CDR2 as FQGNSA. The CDR3 spells CASNDLSSYNEQFF. Written as DNA, the CDR3 is TGTGCCAGCAACGACCTTAGCTCCTACAATGAGCAGTTCTTC.

The chain uses TRBV20-1 and TRBJ2-5, with D maybe TRBD2 (7 bases). The CDR3 has 12 residues. The germline V and J ends were trimmed by 5 bases and 9 bases, with 16 bases remaining between them. CDR1 and CDR2 from the germline V gene are DFQATT and SNEGSKA (reference sequence). The CDR3 protein is CSAGGAQSPQYF. The CDR3 nucleotides read TGCAGTGCTGGGGGGGCCCAGAGCCCCCAGTACTTC.

This clonotype was observed at least ten times. The chain employs TRBV20-1 and TRBJ1-1; D call uncertain. V lost 5 bases and J lost 0, with 4 bases in between. The CDR3 contains 11 residues. CDR1 and CDR2 from the germline V gene are DFQATT and SNEGSKA (reference sequence). Here the CDR3 DNA reads TGCAGTGCTCGATTGAACACTGAAGCTTTCTTT. Its translation is CSARLNTEAFF.

The chain uses TRBV12-3 or TRBV12-4 and TRBJ2-4; 12 nucleotides align to TRBD2. This CDR3 is 14 amino acids long. Germline trimming cut 9 bases from V and 3 bases from J; bases unmatched to any gene: 3. CDR3 sequence (DNA): TGTGCCAGTAGACTAGCGGGGGTCAAAAACATTCAGTACTTC. Translated, it gives CASRLAGVKNIQYF.

The sample holds many counts of this clonotype. The V and J genes are TRBV12-3 or TRBV12-4 and TRBJ1-5, with a possible D match to TRBD1 (5 bases). The CDR3 has 14 amino acids. Trimming stripped 3 bases from V and 7 bases from J, with 13 bases between. The CDR3 reads CASSFREKGQPQHF. The CDR3 nucleotides read TGTGCCAGCAGTTTCAGGGAGAAGGGCCAGCCCCAGCATTTT.

The chain combines TRBV6-1 with TRBJ2-7; 7 bases are shared with TRBD1. The CDR3 has 14 amino acids. V was clipped by 6 bases and J by 6 bases; unmatched bases: 11. Germline loops: CDR1 MNHNS, CDR2 SASEGT. The CDR3 reads CASSDPRGPAEQYF. CDR3 nucleotides: TGTGCCAGCAGCGATCCGAGGGGGCCGGCCGAGCAGTACTTC.

This clonotype was recorded at least ten times. V and J are TRBV20-1 and TRBJ1-1; D may be TRBD1 (6 bases). Germline-derived CDR1 and CDR2 are DFQATT and SNEGSKA (reference sequence). V was cut by 5 bases and J by 0 bases, with 10 bases left in between. This CDR3 region has 13 residues. CDR3 loop: CSAQTGMNTEAFF. The CDR3 DNA reads as TGCAGTGCTCAGACAGGAATGAACACTGAAGCTTTCTTT.

V is TRBV28 and J is TRBJ1-5, with D tentatively TRBD1 (6 bases). The V gene lost 11 bases and the J gene lost 5 bases, with 16 bases spanning the gap. CDR3 length equals 13 residues. Germline CDR1 reads MDHEN; CDR2 reads SYDVKM. The CDR3 DNA follows: TGTGCCGGAGGGGGGTTAAGGGATCAGCCCCAGCATTTT. This gives the protein CAGGGLRDQPQHF.

This clonotype was observed a handful of times. This CDR3 is CASSLGLSPYEQYF. CDR3 DNA: TGTGCCAGCAGCTTAGGGCTGTCGCCCTACGAGCAGTACTTC. V is TRBV7-9 and J is TRBJ2-7; D is unclear. Trimming left V 1 base short and J 2 bases short, with 9 bases between. Germline V gene sequence: CDR1 SEHNR, CDR2 FQNEAQ (reference sequence). This CDR3 has 14 amino acids.

This clonotype was detected ten times or more. The chain couples TRBV29-1 to TRBJ2-1, with 9 bases aligning to TRBD2. CDR1 and CDR2 from the germline V gene are SQVTM and ANQGSEA. After removal of 4 bases from V and 4 bases from J, the junction contained 5 bases not matched to a gene. The CDR3 length is 14 residues. The CDR3 bases are TGCAGCGTTGTGGGAGCGGGGGGATACAATGAGCAGTTCTTC. Encoded protein: CSVVGAGGYNEQFF.

This clonotype was observed many times. The chain couples TRBV5-1 to TRBJ1-1; D not certain. This CDR3 has 13 amino acids. CDR1 is SGHRS and CDR2 is YFSETQ in the germline V gene. Trimming took off 6 bases at V and 4 bases at J, with 13 bases between the two ends. The CDR3 DNA follows: TGCGCCAGCAAGTCCACCGGAAGCACTGAAGCTTTCTTT. This gives the protein CASKSTGSTEAFF. Complete variable domain (other parts from reference TRBV5-1 and TRBJ1-1): KAGVTQTPRYLIKTRGQQVTLSCSPISGHRSVSWYQQTPGQGLQFLFEYFSETQRNKGNFPGRFSGRQFSNSRSEMNVSTLELGDSALYLCASKSTGSTEAFFGQGTRLTVV.